These 9 T cell receptor beta chains came from one sample sequenced in a study of response to subunit inactivated influenza vaccine. One entry per CDR3 protein results from TCRdb running MiXCR on the RT-PCR reads. This sample has 500,000 to 600,000 distinct CDR3 sequences, with approximately 12% found just once. The specimen was PBMCs from blood, collected on the day of vaccination. These receptors were collected from a man over 45 who received an inactivated influenza vaccine.

In this sample, this clonotype turned up a few times. The rearrangement links TRBV29-1 to TRBJ1-2; the match to TRBD1 covers 8 bases. The germline V gene encodes CDR1 SQVTM and CDR2 ANQGSEA. The CDR3 contains 14 residues. V dropped 4 bases and J dropped 4; count of bases not matched to a gene: 8. CDR3 DNA: TGCAGCGTTGCCCCAGGGGGCTGGAGCTATGGCTACACCTTC. This sequence encodes CSVAPGGWSYGYTF.

This clonotype was picked up many times. V and J are TRBV5-8 and TRBJ2-2, with unresolved D. Trimming took 6 bases from V and 5 from J, leaving 5 bases between them. The CDR3 has 11 residues. Germline V gene sequence: CDR1 SGHTS, CDR2 YDEGEE. CDR3 region: CASTRTGELFF. The CDR3 region has the DNA TGTGCCAGCACCCGGACCGGGGAGCTGTTTTTT. Together with reference TRBV5-8 and TRBJ2-2, the CDR3 gives the full variable domain: EAGVTQSPTHLIKTRGQQATLRCSPISGHTSVYWYQQALGLGLQFLLWYDEGEERNRGNFPPRFSGRQFPNYSSELNVNALELEDSALYLCASTRTGELFFGEGSRLTVL.

This clonotype came up a few times. The rearrangement links TRBV10-3 to TRBJ2-3; weak D call: TRBD2 (6 bases). Germline assignment: CDR1 ENHRY and CDR2 SYGVKD. The CDR3 sequence is 16 residues long. V was trimmed by 0 bases and J by 4 bases, leaving 14 bases between them. CDR3 coding DNA: TGTGCCATCAGTGAGTCGGCTAGCGTCCGCGCAGATACGCAGTATTTT. Protein: CAISESASVRADTQYF.

The chain employs TRBV7-2 and TRBJ1-6; D is possibly TRBD1 (6 bases). Trimming shortened V by 4 bases and J by 7 bases, and 20 bases separated the two germline ends. Germline values: CDR1 SGHTA, CDR2 FQGNSA. The CDR3 contains 17 residues. The CDR3 nucleotides read TGTGCCAGCAGCTCACAACTTACAGGGCCGGGAAATTCACCCCTCCACTTT. Translating it yields CASSSQLTGPGNSPLHF.

This clonotype was detected a few times. This rearrangement joins TRBV12-3 or TRBV12-4 to TRBJ1-4; D unresolved. The V and J ends lost 2 bases and 4 bases respectively, with 8 bases between them. The CDR3 is made up of 14 amino acids. The CDR3 region has the DNA TGTGCCAGCAGTTTAAGTCTGAGTAATGAAAAACTGTTTTTT. It encodes CASSLSLSNEKLFF.

This chain uses TRBV20-1 with TRBJ2-2; 7 bases align to TRBD2. V trimming: 6 bases; J trimming: 8 bases; junction bases outside the gene matches: 9. In germline, CDR1 is DFQATT, CDR2 SNEGSKA (reference sequence). The CDR3 is 13 residues long. In nucleotides, the CDR3 is TGCAGTGCCCGGGACTACCTACTGGGGGAGCTGTTTTTT. Translation gives CSARDYLLGELFF.

The chain links TRBV2 to TRBJ2-1; 7 bases line up with TRBD1. The junction had 18 bases not matched to a gene; V was cut back by 9 bases and J by 4 bases. The CDR3 covers 17 residues. Germline V gene data show CDR1 as SNHLY and CDR2 as FYNNEI. CDR3 residues: CASTLTGQVGFYNEQFF. The DNA of the CDR3 is TGTGCCAGTACCCTTACCGGACAGGTTGGTTTTTACAATGAGCAGTTCTTC.

This clonotype was picked up a small number of times. The chain uses TRBV20-1 and TRBJ1-2; D perhaps matches TRBD1 (5 bases). The CDR3 runs 16 residues. Germline V gene sequence: CDR1 DFQATT, CDR2 SNEGSKA (reference sequence). Trimming removed 5 bases from V and 3 bases from J, with 22 bases in between. The CDR3 is CSAHIPRGARDYGYTF. CDR3 DNA: TGCAGTGCTCATATACCAAGAGGGGCGAGGGACTATGGCTACACCTTC.

CDR3 bases: TGTGCCAGCAGTTACCCCGCGGAGGGTAAGGGTCACGAGCAGTACTTC. Its translation is CASSYPAEGKGHEQYF. This sequence joins TRBV6-2 or TRBV6-3 and TRBJ2-7, with D maybe TRBD2 (6 bases). Trimming took 2 bases from V and 5 from J, leaving 19 bases between them. Germline CDR1 is MNHEY and CDR2 is SVGEGT. This CDR3 is 16 amino acids long.